This T cell receptor beta chain was observed in a study of T cell repertoires in cytomegalovirus infection. Study-level findings and limits: Dominating the ex vivo response were HLA-C-restricted CMV-specific TCR beta clonotypes.

TCRdb analysed the reads with MiXCR anew, one entry per CDR3 protein. The sample has 370,000 or so distinct CDR3 sequences; about 35% are singletons. V lost 0 bases and J 4 bases, leaving 6 bases between the germline ends. This CDR3 region has 13 residues. Looked up from germline, CDR1 is SGHVS and CDR2 is FQNEAQ. Remarks on this clonotype: What it binds is not known.

The rearrangement links TRBV7-8 to TRBJ2-5; D remains unclear. Sample: cultured PBMCs, taken from culture after CMV antigen stimulation. The receptor's source is a human donor in good health (CMV status not recorded). Some clones in this sample may be carry-over from other donors' samples. In DNA, the CDR3 is TGTGCCAGCAGCTTAGCGGCGGTAGAGACCCAGTACTTC. This codes for CASSLAAVETQYF.